This T cell receptor (beta chain) emerged from a study of blood T cells in healthy people across ages. Findings and caveats of the study: Any conclusive comparison of naive versus antigen-experienced cells was prevented by using unsorted PBMCs.

The CDR3 sequence is 15 residues long. Per the germline V gene, CDR1 is SGHTA and CDR2 is FQGNSA. As to this clonotype: As yet, its antigen is unknown. The junction departs from the called germline gene at one end, perhaps through a read error.

A second about 7 to 12 cycle PCR used barcoded and J-beta primers. TCRdb re-derived calls from the 5' RACE reads in MiXCR, one entry per CDR3 protein. The data show 650,000 to 950,000 distinct CDR3 sequences, with approximately 44% seen just once and roughly 19% held by the top ten. The origin of this receptor is a man aged 60-69 years in good health. J is TRBJ2-3 and V is TRBV7-2; D ambiguous. The sequencing sample was made of blood. The CDR3 loop reads CASNLLLQSTDTQYF. For the CDR3, the DNA is TGTGCCAGCAACTTACTACTGCAAAGCACAGATACGCAGTATTTT.